The 27 T cell receptor beta chains given below trace back to one sample, sequenced in a study of T-cell reconstitution after alpha-beta-depleted transplantation in children. Unique molecular identifiers were built into the TCRbeta library. In TCRdb, the PCR reads were re-called with MiXCR into one record per CDR3 protein. This sample carries 200,000 or so distinct CDR3 sequences, 5% to 6.5% of them seen once, and the ten largest clones take roughly 4.7%. Sequences were derived from PBMCs, sampled before TCRalphabeta/CD19-depleted stem cell transplant. These receptors were taken from a girl under three years old with combined immunodeficiency, due to receive a stem cell transplant.

The CDR3 loop reads CASSYPSGEETQYF. The CDR3 region has the DNA TGTGCCAGCAGTTACCCTAGCGGGGAAGAGACCCAGTACTTC. This chain connects TRBV6-2 or TRBV6-3 to TRBJ2-5, with 9 positions matching TRBD2. The V segment lost 2 bases and the J segment 3 bases; nucleotides outside the gene matches: 1. Germline CDR1 reads MNHEY; CDR2 reads SVGEGT. The CDR3 contains 14 residues.

This clonotype occurred many times. V gene TRBV6-5 combines with J gene TRBJ2-1; possible D gene TRBD1, 6 bases. The CDR3 runs to 15 residues. Trimming took off 2 bases at V and 6 bases at J, with 14 bases between the two ends. Germline CDR1 and CDR2: MNHEY and SVGAGI. CDR3 region: CASSYRTDPFNEQFF. The CDR3 bases are TGTGCCAGCAGTTACAGGACAGACCCCTTCAATGAGCAGTTCTTC.

This clonotype appeared many times. The chain combines TRBV20-1 with TRBJ2-1, with 10 bases identical to TRBD2. Trimming took 0 bases from V and 9 from J; bases not matched to a gene: 8. Germline values: CDR1 DFQATT, CDR2 SNEGSKA (reference sequence). The CDR3 has 15 amino acids. The DNA for the CDR3 is TGCAGTGCTAGAGATGGCACTAGCGGGGTGGGTGAGCAGTTCTTC. Protein sequence: CSARDGTSGVGEQFF.

This clonotype has a count of ten or more. This chain uses TRBV7-6 with TRBJ2-2, with 10 bases identical to TRBD2. The CDR3 is 19 residues long. Per germline, CDR1 SGHVS and CDR2 FNYEAQ. V dropped 1 base and J dropped 4; count of bases not matched to a gene: 12. CDR3 loop: CASSLVPSGGPRGTGELFF. The CDR3 nucleotides read TGTGCCAGCAGCTTAGTGCCTAGCGGGGGTCCTCGGGGCACCGGGGAGCTGTTTTTT.

This clonotype showed up many times. The chain uses TRBV7-2 and TRBJ2-1, with 7 bases aligning to TRBD1. This CDR3 has 16 residues. Losses at the gene ends were 0 bases for V and 6 bases for J; bases not matched to a gene: 8. CDR1 is SGHTA, CDR2 FQGNSA, per germline. The CDR3 DNA is TGTGCCAGCAGCTTAGCGGTGAAGGGGGCTCCCAATGAGCAGTTCTTC. Encoded protein: CASSLAVKGAPNEQFF.

This clonotype was detected many times. The chain employs TRBV7-9 and TRBJ2-3; maybe TRBD2 (6 bases). CDR1 and CDR2 from the germline V gene are SEHNR and FQNEAQ (reference sequence). The CDR3 spans 13 residues. Trimming cost V 11 bases and J 2 bases, with 14 bases left between them. This CDR3 reads CAFGGKATDTQYF. Written as DNA, the CDR3 is TGTGCCTTCGGGGGTAAGGCCACAGATACGCAGTATTTT.

This clonotype was counted at least ten times. The chain joins TRBV4-3 to TRBJ2-1; 9 nucleotides align to TRBD1. J gave up 1 base and V 4 bases, and 14 bases lay outside the gene matches. Germline CDR1 LGHNA, CDR2 YSLEER. The CDR3 is 19 amino acids. The DNA for the CDR3 is TGCGCCAGCAGCCGACCGGGACAGGGTAGGTTTGGGTCCTACAATGAGCAGTTCTTC. Encoded protein: CASSRPGQGRFGSYNEQFF.

In this sample, this clonotype turned up many times. The chain carries TRBV7-9 and TRBJ2-1; D unresolved. The CDR3 contains 14 residues. Between the trimmed V and J ends, which lost 1 base and 8 bases, there was a span of 12 bases. Germline CDR1 SEHNR, CDR2 FQNEAQ (reference sequence). CDR3: CASSLGLGQHEQFF. The CDR3 region has the DNA TGTGCCAGCAGCTTAGGGCTAGGGCAGCATGAGCAGTTCTTC.

In its sample, this clonotype was seen a few times. The CDR3 bases are TGCAGCGTTGAAGATCCCCAGGGCCCCTATGGCTACACCTTC. It yields the protein CSVEDPQGPYGYTF. This chain links TRBV29-1 with TRBJ1-2; possibly TRBD1 for D (5 bases). Germline CDR1 reads SQVTM; CDR2 reads ANQGSEA. V lost 0 bases and J 4 bases, leaving 12 bases between the germline ends. This CDR3 spans 14 amino acids. Full variable domain (remainder filled in from reference TRBV29-1 and TRBJ1-2): SAVISQKPSRDICQRGTSLTIQCQVDSQVTMMFWYRQQPGQSLTLIATANQGSEATYESGFVIDKFPISRPNLTFSTLTVSNMSPEDSSIYLCSVEDPQGPYGYTFGSGTRLTVV.

At least ten counts were recorded for this clonotype. This chain joins TRBV4-1 and TRBJ2-1; D unclear. Germline CDR1 reads MGHRA; CDR2 reads YSYEKL. CDR3 length: 12 amino acids. V was cut by 1 base and J by 7 bases, with 5 bases left in between. CDR3 sequence: CASSQVLNEQFF. The CDR3 DNA follows: TGCGCCAGCAGCCAAGTCCTTAATGAGCAGTTCTTC.

This clonotype was detected ten times or more. The J gene is TRBJ1-5, the V gene TRBV12-5; no firm D call. CDR3 length: 13 amino acids. V was pared by 3 bases and J by 6 bases, with 9 bases between. The germline CDR1 and CDR2 sequences are LGHNT and FRNRAP. The CDR3 DNA reads TGTGCTAGTGGTTTCGGGGTGGGTCAGCCCCAGCATTTT. This codes for CASGFGVGQPQHF.

This clonotype was recorded many times. V is TRBV29-1 and J is TRBJ2-1; no firm D call. There are 11 residues in the CDR3. The V gene lost 4 bases and the J gene lost 10 bases, with 11 bases spanning the gap. Germline CDR1 reads SQVTM; CDR2 reads ANQGSEA. This chain's CDR3 is CSVASTTEQFF. The CDR3 DNA sequence: TGCAGCGTTGCATCAACAACAGAGCAGTTCTTC.

This clonotype has only a few counts. The CDR3 loop reads CSVELNDGLFTEAFF. DNA of the CDR3: TGCAGCGTTGAGCTTAATGACGGACTTTTCACTGAAGCTTTCTTT. V gene TRBV29-1 combines with J gene TRBJ1-1, with D unresolved. The CDR3 spans 15 residues. V was cut by 3 bases and J by 4 bases, with 18 bases left in between. Looked up from germline, CDR1 is SQVTM and CDR2 is ANQGSEA.

This clonotype was counted ten times or more. The V gene is TRBV4-1, the J gene TRBJ1-1, with D perhaps TRBD1 (6 bases). The V gene's germline CDR1 is MGHRA and CDR2 YSYEKL. This CDR3 has 14 amino acids. Trimming removed 4 bases from V and 1 base from J, with 10 bases in between. The CDR3 DNA sequence: TGCGCCAGCAGCCCACAGGGCTCGAACACTGAAGCTTTCTTT. Translation gives CASSPQGSNTEAFF.

This clonotype occurred many times. The chain recombines TRBV5-1 with TRBJ2-7; D is perhaps TRBD2 (5 bases). V shed 2 bases and J shed 3 bases, with 12 bases lying between them. The CDR3 is 14 residues long. Germline-derived CDR1 and CDR2 are SGHRS and YFSETQ. The CDR3 region has the DNA TGCGCCAGCAGCTTCGGAAGTACTAGCTACGAGCAGTACTTC. It specifies CASSFGSTSYEQYF.

A note on this clonotype: A read error is possible here, since a much larger clone lies one base away. The CDR3 reads CASSLARELSYGNAIYF. The CDR3 bases are TGTGCCAGCAGTTTAGCGCGGGAGTTGAGTTACGGAAACGCCATATATTTT. The chain links TRBV12-3 or TRBV12-4 to TRBJ1-3; D not certain. The length of the CDR3 is 17 residues.

This clonotype was found many times. The chain couples TRBV29-1 to TRBJ2-3; D call uncertain. Germline CDR1 and CDR2: SQVTM and ANQGSEA. The CDR3 runs to 13 residues. V was trimmed by 4 bases and J by 2 bases, leaving 10 bases between them. The CDR3 DNA is TGCAGCGTTGTTGGATACCTCACAGATACGCAGTATTTT. Translating it yields CSVVGYLTDTQYF.

This clonotype was recorded at least ten times. V gene TRBV20-1 combines with J gene TRBJ2-7, with 7 bases that match TRBD1. The germline V gene encodes CDR1 DFQATT and CDR2 SNEGSKA (reference sequence). The CDR3 consists of 14 residues. After removal of 4 bases from V and 3 bases from J, the junction contained 9 bases not matched to a gene. For the CDR3, the DNA is TGCAGTGCTATTTCGGGACAGATGATCTACGAGCAGTACTTC. Translating gives CSAISGQMIYEQYF.

This clonotype appeared many times. V and J are TRBV28 and TRBJ2-7; D is perhaps TRBD1 (6 bases). The CDR3 covers 16 residues. Germline CDR1 MDHEN, CDR2 SYDVKM. V gave up 5 bases and J gave up 4 bases, with 21 bases separating them. Here the CDR3 reads CASSPEERGRTYEQYF. The CDR3 DNA is TGTGCCAGCAGTCCTGAGGAGAGGGGGAGAACTTACGAGCAGTACTTC.

This clonotype has ten or more counts. The J gene is TRBJ2-7, the V gene TRBV21-1; TRBD1 reflects the table's D call only, with no check against the DNA. TRBV21-1 is given as a pseudogene. This CDR3 is built from 13 residues. CDR3 region: CASSYRGAWEQYF. CDR3 coding DNA: TGTGCCAGCAGTTATAGAGGGGCATGGGAGCAGTACTTC.

At least ten counts were recorded for this clonotype. The chain has TRBV20-1 and TRBJ2-7; 7 bases match TRBD1. Trimming took 2 bases from V and 6 from J; bases not matched to a gene: 7. Germline V gives CDR1 DFQATT, CDR2 SNEGSKA (reference sequence). The CDR3 consists of 13 residues. The CDR3 nucleotides read TGCAGTGCTAGACGCGACAGGGACGGCGAGCAGTACTTC. Translating it yields CSARRDRDGEQYF.

This clonotype was counted ten times or more. CDR3 sequence (DNA): TGTGCCAGCAGCGTCGGACAGGGGGCGGTGGCTTTCTTT. It yields the protein CASSVGQGAVAFF. This chain connects TRBV5-6 to TRBJ1-1; 11 nucleotides agree with TRBD1. Germline trimming cut 4 bases from V and 11 bases from J; bases unmatched to any gene: 7. From germline, CDR1 is SGHDT and CDR2 YYEEEE. There are 13 residues in the CDR3.

In its sample, this clonotype was seen many times. Mismatch with germline at one junction end may stem from a read error. The V call is TRBV20-1, the J call TRBJ2-1, with TRBD2 matching 7 bases. The CDR3 is 11 amino acids. CDR1 DFQATT and CDR2 SNEGSKA come from the germline V gene (reference sequence). The CDR3 region is CLAETYNEQFF. The CDR3 nucleotides are TGTCTAGCGGAGACCTACAATGAGCAGTTCTTC.

This clonotype was observed many times. V is TRBV12-3 or TRBV12-4 and J is TRBJ2-1; D gene uncertain. Trimming shortened V by 1 base and J by 12 bases, and 10 bases separated the two germline ends. This CDR3 region has 12 residues. In DNA, the CDR3 is TGTGCCAGCAGTTTAGGACCATGGGGGCAGTTCTTC. Amino acids: CASSLGPWGQFF.

V is TRBV7-3 and J is TRBJ2-5; 12 bases fit TRBD2. The CDR3 consists of 17 residues. V dropped 0 bases and J dropped 5; count of bases not matched to a gene: 7. The germline V gene has CDR1 SGHTA and CDR2 FQGTGA. The CDR3 bases are TGTGCCAGCAGCTTAACCCCCCTAGCGGGGGGGCGGGAGACCCAGTACTTC. Encoded protein: CASSLTPLAGGRETQYF.

This clonotype was seen only a few times. The rearrangement joins TRBV6-2 or TRBV6-3 to TRBJ2-3; the D is unclear. The CDR3 sequence is 16 residues long. V was cut by 0 bases and J by 1 base, with 11 bases left in between. Germline loops: CDR1 MNHEY, CDR2 SVGEGT. As DNA, the CDR3 is TGTGCCAGCAGTTACTCCCTGGATATTCGCACAGATACGCAGTATTTT. It is translated as CASSYSLDIRTDTQYF.

Many counts were recorded for this clonotype. Here the CDR3 DNA reads TGTGCCAGCAGTTTAGGGTACAGCGGGAGGGCAGATACGCAGTATTTT. Translating it yields CASSLGYSGRADTQYF. The J gene is TRBJ2-3, the V gene TRBV12-3 or TRBV12-4; the match to TRBD2 covers 10 bases. The trim removed 1 base at V and 4 bases at J, leaving 5 bases unmatched. This CDR3 has 16 amino acids.